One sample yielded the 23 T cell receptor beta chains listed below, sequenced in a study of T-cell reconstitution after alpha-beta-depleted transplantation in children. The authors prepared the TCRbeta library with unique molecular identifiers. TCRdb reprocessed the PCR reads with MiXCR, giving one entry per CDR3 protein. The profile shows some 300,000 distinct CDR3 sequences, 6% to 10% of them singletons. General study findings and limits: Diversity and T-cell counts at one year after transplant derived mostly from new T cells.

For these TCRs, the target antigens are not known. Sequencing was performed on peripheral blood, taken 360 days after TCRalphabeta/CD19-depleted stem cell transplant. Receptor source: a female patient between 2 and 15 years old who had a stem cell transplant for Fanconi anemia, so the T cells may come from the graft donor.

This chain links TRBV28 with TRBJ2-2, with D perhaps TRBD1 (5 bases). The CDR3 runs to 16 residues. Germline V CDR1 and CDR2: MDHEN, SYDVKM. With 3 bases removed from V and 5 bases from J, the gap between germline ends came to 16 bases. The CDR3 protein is CASSFLGVGITGELFF. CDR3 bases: TGTGCCAGCAGTTTTCTAGGGGTTGGTATAACCGGGGAGCTGTTTTTT.

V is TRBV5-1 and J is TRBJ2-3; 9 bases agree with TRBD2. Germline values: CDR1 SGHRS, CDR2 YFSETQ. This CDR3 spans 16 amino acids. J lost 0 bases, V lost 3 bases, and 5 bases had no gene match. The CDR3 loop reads CASSSTTSGSTDTQYF. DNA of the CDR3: TGCGCCAGCAGCTCGACCACTAGCGGGAGCACAGATACGCAGTATTTT. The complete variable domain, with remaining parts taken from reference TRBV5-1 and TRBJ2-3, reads KAGVTQTPRYLIKTRGQQVTLSCSPISGHRSVSWYQQTPGQGLQFLFEYFSETQRNKGNFPGRFSGRQFSNSRSEMNVSTLELGDSALYLCASSSTTSGSTDTQYFGPGTRLTVL.

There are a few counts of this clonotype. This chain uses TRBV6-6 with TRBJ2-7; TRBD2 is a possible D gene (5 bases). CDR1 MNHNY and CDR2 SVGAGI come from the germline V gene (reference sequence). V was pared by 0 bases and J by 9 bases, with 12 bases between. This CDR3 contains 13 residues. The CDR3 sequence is CASSYSSSRGQYV. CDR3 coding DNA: TGTGCCAGCAGTTACTCCTCCTCCCGGGGGCAGTACGTC.

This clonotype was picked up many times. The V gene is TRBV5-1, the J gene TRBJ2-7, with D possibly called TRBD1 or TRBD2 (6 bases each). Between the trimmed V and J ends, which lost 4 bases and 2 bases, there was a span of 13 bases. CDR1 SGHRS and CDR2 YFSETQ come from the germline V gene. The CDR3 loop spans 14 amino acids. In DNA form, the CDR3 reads TGCGCCAGCAGCGATTTAGGGGGGCCCTACGAGCAGTACTTC. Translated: CASSDLGGPYEQYF.

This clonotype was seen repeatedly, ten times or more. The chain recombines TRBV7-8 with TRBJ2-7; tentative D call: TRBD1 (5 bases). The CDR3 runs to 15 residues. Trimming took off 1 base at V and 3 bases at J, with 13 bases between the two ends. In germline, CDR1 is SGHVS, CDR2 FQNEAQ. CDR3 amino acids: CASSLVRGQHYEQYF. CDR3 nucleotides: TGTGCCAGCAGCTTAGTAAGGGGTCAACACTACGAGCAGTACTTC.

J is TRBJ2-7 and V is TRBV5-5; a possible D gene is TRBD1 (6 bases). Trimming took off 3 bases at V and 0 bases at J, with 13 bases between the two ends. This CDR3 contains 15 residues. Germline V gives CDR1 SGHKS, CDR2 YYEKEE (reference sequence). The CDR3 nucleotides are TGTGCCAGCAGCTCGACAGGTATAAGCTCCTACGAGCAGTACGTC. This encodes CASSSTGISSYEQYV.

CDR3 DNA: TGTGCCAGCAGGGTAGCGGGAGGGTACAATGAGCAGTTCTTC. The encoded protein is CASRVAGGYNEQFF. The chain combines TRBV6-1 with TRBJ2-1; 11 bases align to TRBD2. V was pared by 6 bases and J by 4 bases, with 2 bases of the junction left unmatched. CDR1 and CDR2 (germline): MNHNS, SASEGT. This CDR3 is built from 14 residues.

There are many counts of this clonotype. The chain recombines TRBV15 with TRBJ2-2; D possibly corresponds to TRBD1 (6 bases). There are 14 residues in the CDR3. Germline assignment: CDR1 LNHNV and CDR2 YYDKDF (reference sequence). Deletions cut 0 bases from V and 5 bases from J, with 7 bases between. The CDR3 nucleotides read TGTGCCACCAGCAGAGATGGACAGACCGGGGAGCTGTTTTTT. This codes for CATSRDGQTGELFF. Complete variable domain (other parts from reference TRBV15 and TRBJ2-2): DAMVIQNPRYQVTQFGKPVTLSCSQTLNHNVMYWYQQKSSQAPKLLFHYYDKDFNNEADTPDNFQSRRPNTSFCFLDIRSPGLGDTAMYLCATSRDGQTGELFFGEGSRLTVL.

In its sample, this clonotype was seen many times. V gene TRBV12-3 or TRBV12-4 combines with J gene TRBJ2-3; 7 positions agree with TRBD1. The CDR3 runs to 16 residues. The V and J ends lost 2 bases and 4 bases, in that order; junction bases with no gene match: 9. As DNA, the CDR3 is TGTGCCAGCAGTTTAAGTCAGGGGGTAGTGTCAGATACGCAGTATTTT. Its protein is CASSLSQGVVSDTQYF.

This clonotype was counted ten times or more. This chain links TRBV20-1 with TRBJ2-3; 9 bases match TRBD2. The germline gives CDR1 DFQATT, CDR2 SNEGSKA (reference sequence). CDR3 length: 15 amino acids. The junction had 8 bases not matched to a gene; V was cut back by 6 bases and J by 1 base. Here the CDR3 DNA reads TGCAGTGCCCTGGGGCCTAGCGGGGGCACAGATACGCAGTATTTT. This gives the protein CSALGPSGGTDTQYF.

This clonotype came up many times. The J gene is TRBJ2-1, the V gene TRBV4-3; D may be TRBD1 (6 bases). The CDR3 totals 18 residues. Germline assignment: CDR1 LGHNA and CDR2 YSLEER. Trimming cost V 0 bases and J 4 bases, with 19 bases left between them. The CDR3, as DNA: TGCGCCAGCAGCCAAGAGGTAGCTAGGCAGGGGTTTTACAATGAGCAGTTCTTC. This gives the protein CASSQEVARQGFYNEQFF.

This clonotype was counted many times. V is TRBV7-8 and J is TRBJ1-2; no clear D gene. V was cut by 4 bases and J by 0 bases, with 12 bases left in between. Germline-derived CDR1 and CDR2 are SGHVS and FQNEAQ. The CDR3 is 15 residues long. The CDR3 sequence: CASSSRRRPNYGYTF. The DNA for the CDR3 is TGTGCCAGCAGCTCCCGCCGACGACCTAACTATGGCTACACCTTC. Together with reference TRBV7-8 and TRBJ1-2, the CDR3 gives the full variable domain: GAGVSQSPRYKVAKRGQDVALRCDPISGHVSLFWYQQALGQGPEFLTYFQNEAQLDKSGLPSDRFFAERPEGSVSTLKIQRTQQEDSAVYLCASSSRRRPNYGYTFGSGTRLTVV.

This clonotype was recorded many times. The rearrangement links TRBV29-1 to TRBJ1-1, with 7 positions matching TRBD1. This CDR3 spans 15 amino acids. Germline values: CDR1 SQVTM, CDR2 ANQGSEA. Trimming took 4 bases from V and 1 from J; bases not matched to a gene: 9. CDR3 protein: CSVAPQGTANTEAFF. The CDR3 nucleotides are TGCAGCGTTGCCCCACAGGGGACAGCGAACACTGAAGCTTTCTTT.

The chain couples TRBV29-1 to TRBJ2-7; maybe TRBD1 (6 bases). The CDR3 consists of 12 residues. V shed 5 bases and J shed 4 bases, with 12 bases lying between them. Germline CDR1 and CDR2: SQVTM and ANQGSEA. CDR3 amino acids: CSVSGHTYEQYF. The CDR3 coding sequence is TGCAGCGTTTCGGGACACACTTACGAGCAGTACTTC.

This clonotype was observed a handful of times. For the CDR3, the DNA is TGTGCCAGCAGCGTAGTTCAGTCTTCCCCGGGCGAGCAGTACGTC. This codes for CASSVVQSSPGEQYV. The V call is TRBV9, the J call TRBJ2-7, with D hard to call. Trimming removed 0 bases from V and 6 bases from J, with 16 bases in between. The germline CDR1 and CDR2 sequences are SGDLS and YYNGEE. The CDR3 is made up of 15 amino acids.

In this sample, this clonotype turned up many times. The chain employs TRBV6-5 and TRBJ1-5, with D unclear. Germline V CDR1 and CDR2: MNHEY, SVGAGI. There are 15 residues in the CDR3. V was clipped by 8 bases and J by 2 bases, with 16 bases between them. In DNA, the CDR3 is TGTGCCAGCCAAGGGAGAGGGCTCGGCAATCAGCCCCAGCATTTT. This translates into CASQGRGLGNQPQHF.

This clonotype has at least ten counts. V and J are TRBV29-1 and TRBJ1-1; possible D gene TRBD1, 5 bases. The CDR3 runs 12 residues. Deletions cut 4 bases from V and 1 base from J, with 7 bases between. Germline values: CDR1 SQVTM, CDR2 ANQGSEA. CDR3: CSVAGPNTEAFF. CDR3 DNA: TGCAGCGTTGCGGGGCCGAACACTGAAGCTTTCTTT.

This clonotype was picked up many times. The chain's CDR3 is CASSLGVFGQPQHF. The CDR3 DNA reads TGTGCCAGCAGCTTGGGGGTCTTCGGGCAGCCCCAGCATTTT. The chain combines TRBV7-9 with TRBJ1-5, with D possibly matching TRBD1 (5 bases). V dropped 3 bases and J dropped 7 bases, with 13 bases sitting between them. Germline V lookup: CDR1 SEHNR, CDR2 FQNEAQ (reference sequence). The CDR3 extends over 14 amino acids.

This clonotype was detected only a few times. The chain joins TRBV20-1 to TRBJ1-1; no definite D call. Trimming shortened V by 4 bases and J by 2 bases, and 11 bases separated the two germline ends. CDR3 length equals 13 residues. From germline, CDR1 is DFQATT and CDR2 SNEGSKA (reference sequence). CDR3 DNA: TGCAGTGCTAAAGAACCCGTTAACACTGAAGCTTTCTTT. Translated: CSAKEPVNTEAFF.

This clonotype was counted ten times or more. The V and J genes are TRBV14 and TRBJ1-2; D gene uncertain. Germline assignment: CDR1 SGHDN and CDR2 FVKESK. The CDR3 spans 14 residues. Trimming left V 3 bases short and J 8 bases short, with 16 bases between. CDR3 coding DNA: TGTGCCAGCAGCCACCCCGACGGAGTAGGCGGCTACACCTTC. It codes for CASSHPDGVGGYTF.

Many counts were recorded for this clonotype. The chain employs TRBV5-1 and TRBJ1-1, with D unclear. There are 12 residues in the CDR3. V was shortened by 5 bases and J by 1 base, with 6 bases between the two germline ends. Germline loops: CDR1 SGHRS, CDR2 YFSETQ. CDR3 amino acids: CASRETNTEAFF. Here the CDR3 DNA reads TGCGCCAGCAGAGAAACGAACACTGAAGCTTTCTTT.

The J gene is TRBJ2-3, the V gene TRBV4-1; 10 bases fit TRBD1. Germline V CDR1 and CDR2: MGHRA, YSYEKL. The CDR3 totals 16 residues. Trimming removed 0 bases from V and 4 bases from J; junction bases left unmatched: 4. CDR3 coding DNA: TGCGCCAGCAGCCAAGATGGGGACAGGGGCGCAGATACGCAGTATTTT. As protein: CASSQDGDRGADTQYF.

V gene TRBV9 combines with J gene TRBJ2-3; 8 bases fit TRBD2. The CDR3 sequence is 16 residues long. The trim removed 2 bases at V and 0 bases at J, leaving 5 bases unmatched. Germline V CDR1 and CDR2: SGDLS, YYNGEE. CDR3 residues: CASSVQLAASTDTQYF. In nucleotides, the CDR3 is TGTGCCAGCAGCGTCCAACTAGCGGCTAGCACAGATACGCAGTATTTT.